These T cell receptor beta chains were read from a single sample in a study of molecular identifiers for immune sequencing clone quantification. TCRdb independently ran MiXCR on the PCR reads; one entry per CDR3 protein. Of 60,000 to 70,000 distinct CDR3 sequences listed, 15% to 20% were seen once; the top ten hold around 1.4%. Sequenced material: naive CD8+ T cells from blood, with Jurkat cell RNA spiked in. These TCRs come from a human donor in good health. Some libraries in this study had Jurkat cell RNA spiked in. Both conserved end residues are part of each CDR3. D genes are given only for firm matches. Size values are once, few and many counts, or a class for expanded clones, and some rows have none.

j_gene	abundance	d_gene	v_gene	CDR3nt	CDR3aa
TRBJ2-3	many	TRBD2	TRBV5-6	TGTGCCAGCAGCTACCCCCTAGCGGAGGACACAGATACGCAGTATTTT	CASSYPLAEDTDTQYF
TRBJ2-1	many	-	TRBV12-3/TRBV12-4	TGTGCCAGCAGCTCCGGGCCCACGAGGTTCTTC	CASSSGPTRFF
TRBJ2-3	many	-	TRBV7-6	TGTGCCAGCAGCTTGGAAGGACTAACCCCCGGGACAGATACGCAGTATTTT	CASSLEGLTPGTDTQYF
TRBJ2-3	many	-	TRBV12-3/TRBV12-4	TGTGCCAGCACCGCAGGGTCAGATACGCAGTATTTT	CASTAGSDTQYF
TRBJ2-7	many	TRBD1	TRBV13	TGTGCCAGCAGCCCCATGGGACAGAGCTACGAGCAGTACTTC	CASSPMGQSYEQYF
TRBJ2-7	many	-	TRBV11-2	TGTGCCAGCAGCCCCGGGGGGCTCGAGCAGTACTTC	CASSPGGLEQYF
TRBJ2-7	many	-	TRBV10-1	TGCGCCAGCAGTGAGTCGAAATACGAGCAGTACTTC	CASSESKYEQYF
TRBJ2-3	many	-	TRBV24-1	TGTGCCACCAGTGACGCCGATCCAGATACGCAGTATTTT	CATSDADPDTQYF
TRBJ2-1	few	-	TRBV12-3/TRBV12-4	TGTGCCAGCAGTTTAGGTGAGCAGTTCTTC	CASSLGEQFF
TRBJ2-1	many	-	TRBV7-8	TGTGCCAGCAGCTTAATGGGGACCCATACCGATGAGCAGTTCTTC	CASSLMGTHTDEQFF
TRBJ2-1	-	-	TRBV28	TGTGCCAGCAGTTTAGAGGGCCTGTACAATGAGCAGTTCTTC	CASSLEGLYNEQFF
TRBJ2-1	many	TRBD2	TRBV6-2/TRBV6-3	TGTGCCAGCTCCATGGTGCTAGCGGGTAACAATGAGCAGTTCTTC	CASSMVLAGNNEQFF
TRBJ2-2	-	-	TRBV9	TGTGCCAGCAGCACTAAACCCTGGGAGCTGTTTTTT	CASSTKPWELFF
TRBJ2-5	-	-	TRBV10-3	TGTGCCATCAGTGGAGGGGTACAAGAGACCCAGTACTTC	CAISGGVQETQYF
TRBJ2-3	many	-	TRBV5-1	TGCGCCAGCAGCCCCCCCCCAGTCAGTCGAAGCACAGATACGCAGTATTTT	CASSPPPVSRSTDTQYF
TRBJ1-5	many	TRBD1	TRBV12-3/TRBV12-4	TGTGCCAGCAGCAACCCGGGACAGGGGAAGTATCAGCCCCAGCATTTT	CASSNPGQGKYQPQHF
TRBJ2-3	many	-	TRBV24-1	TGTGCCACCAGTGATTTCAACACAGATACGCAGTATTTT	CATSDFNTDTQYF
TRBJ2-3	many	TRBD1	TRBV27	TGTGCCAGCACCCTTAGGACAGGTACAGATACGCAGTATTTT	CASTLRTGTDTQYF
TRBJ1-4	few	-	TRBV6-1	TGTGCCAGCAGTGAATGGGCGTGGTGGCAGCCTAATGAAAAACTGTTTTTT	CASSEWAWWQPNEKLFF
TRBJ2-5	many	-	TRBV6-6	TGTGCCAGCAGTTACGGGGGAGCGGAGACCCAGTACTTC	CASSYGGAETQYF